The present TCR beta chain was sequenced within a study of identical twins. This clonotype was counted a few times. Germline V gene lookup returns CDR1 KGHSH and CDR2 LQKENI. Trimming at V came to 4 bases and at J to 6 bases, leaving 14 bases not matched to a gene. The CDR3 length is 19 residues. The cDNA had a unique molecular identifier and a template-switch universal primer site. TCRdb re-analysed the 5' RACE reads in MiXCR, keeping a single row per CDR3 protein. The repertoire holds 500,000 to 550,000 distinct CDR3 sequences, with approximately 20% as singletons. The same sample was also studied in work on yellow fever vaccine responses in identical twins.

This sequence originates from a woman between 18 and 29 years old in good health. The sample taken for sequencing was CD4+ T cells sorted from blood. The chain combines TRBV18 with TRBJ2-1; 14 positions match TRBD2. The CDR3 region is CASSLLQLLGTSGSNEQFF. CDR3 DNA: TGTGCCAGCTCACTTCTCCAGCTGTTAGGGACTAGCGGGAGCAATGAGCAGTTCTTC.